These T cell receptor beta chains were read from a single sample in a study of cytomegalovirus exposure and HLA in healthy donors. Profiling relied on immunoSEQ multiplex PCR, and the TCRdb table lists in-frame clones only, not all of them. This sample yields around 170,000 clones, of which 75% to 90% are seen a single time; 6.3% belongs to the top ten. The sequencing input was PBMCs. The receptor set was obtained from a man aged 35-49 years in good health and CMV-seropositive. Both conserved end residues are trimmed from each CDR3. D genes are given only for firm matches.

d_gene	j_gene	v_gene	len	CDR3aa
TRBD1	TRBJ1-1	TRBV18	13	ASSPTRQGNTEAF
NA	TRBJ2-3	TRBV6-5	10	ASSYGGNTQY
NA	NA	TRBV30	15	AWSVGGRQTNPYEQY
NA	TRBJ2-3	TRBV7-2	11	ASSLSFTDTQY
TRBD1	TRBJ1-1	TRBV7-8	15	ASSLNPGGGGDTEAF
NA	TRBJ2-6	TRBV5-1	14	ASSLQQPSGANVLT
NA	TRBJ2-3	TRBV19	12	ASSRRGLADTQY
TRBD2	TRBJ2-1	TRBV15	13	ATRALAGPYNEQF
NA	TRBJ2-7	TRBV6-5	10	ASERTGYEQY
TRBD2	TRBJ2-1	TRBV7-9	14	ASSRSRGGTDNEQF
TRBD1	TRBJ2-7	TRBV4-2	13	ASTPGTGSSYEQY
TRBD1	TRBJ2-1	TRBV18	12	ASSQGQGGNEQF
NA	TRBJ2-7	TRBV5-1	12	ASSLAAGDYEQY
NA	TRBJ1-2	TRBV7-9	13	ASSFSQGLGHGYT
NA	TRBJ2-1	TRBV9	16	ASALGVGGPSSYNEQF
TRBD1	TRBJ1-1	TRBV27	14	ASSLPGQGAGTEAF
TRBD1	TRBJ2-6	TRBV5-4	16	ASSLVTGGGSGANVLT
TRBD1	TRBJ2-7	TRBV6-1	13	ASSEAGTGAYEQY
TRBD2	TRBJ2-1	TRBV27	13	ASSLGLVPYNEQF
TRBD2	TRBJ2-1	TRBV29-1	11	SVQGGGRNEQF
TRBD1	TRBJ1-3	TRBV30	11	AWQTGGGNTIY
TRBD1	TRBJ1-5	TRBV2	11	ASSDGQGVAQH
NA	TRBJ1-5	TRBV6-5	11	ASRSTGNQPQH
TRBD1	TRBJ1-2	TRBV7-8	14	ASSPRLGQQNYGYT
TRBD2	TRBJ2-1	TRBV5-8	11	ASSWGLAGEQF
TRBD2	TRBJ2-5	TRBV14	19	ASSQDHGTSGGAGEKETQY
TRBD1	TRBJ2-5	TRBV27	12	ASTLYQGAETQY
TRBD2	TRBJ2-3	TRBV13	15	ASSARSSGANTDTQY
TRBD2	NA	TRBV6-6	14	ASSRTSGVSSYEQY
TRBD1	TRBJ1-3	TRBV7-2	14	ASGIVGTGSGNTIY
NA	TRBJ2-6	TRBV9	11	ASRGAGANVLT
TRBD1	TRBJ2-5	TRBV7-9	12	ASSSWTGQETQY
NA	TRBJ1-1	TRBV7-9	13	ASSTRQIRDTEAF
NA	TRBJ1-5	TRBV7-2	13	ASSLVAGENQPQH
TRBD1	TRBJ2-7	TRBV15	15	ATSKRQGGLAEGEQY
NA	TRBJ1-5	TRBV5-1	13	ASSSGVGYEQPQH
NA	TRBJ2-1	TRBV6-5	12	ASSFYWTENEQF
NA	TRBJ1-1	TRBV5-5	13	ASSPFRRMNTEAF
TRBD1	TRBJ1-1	TRBV5-4	12	ASRLKGAETEAF
TRBD2	TRBJ2-1	TRBV4-1	16	ASSPGLAGGLSYNEQF
TRBD1	TRBJ2-3	TRBV5-4	14	ASSWRDRGTTDTQY
NA	TRBJ1-1	TRBV4-3	13	ASSQDSGGYTEAF
NA	TRBJ2-6	TRBV27	15	ASSLGNRALGANVLT
NA	TRBJ2-7	TRBV5-1	10	ASSLTGYEQY
NA	TRBJ1-4	TRBV7-9	12	ASSNRATNEKLF